This is a list of T cell receptor beta chains from one sample in a study of cytomegalovirus exposure and HLA in healthy donors. The data were produced by immunoSEQ multiplex PCR, yet TCRdb's version contains in-frame clones alone and is incomplete. Among 200,000 or so clones listed, around four fifths were seen once. Specimen: PBMCs. The receptors come from a woman in her 50s in good health and CMV-seropositive. Each CDR3 is given with its conserved first and last residue. A D gene is named only where the DNA matches it firmly. Not all rows give a size; the values are once, few, many and, for expanded clones, a class.

V gene	D gene	clone size	J gene	CDR3 protein	CDR3 DNA
TRBV18	TRBD2	-	TRBJ2-1	CASRTGTSGPYNEQFF	TGTGCCAGCCGGACGGGGACTAGCGGGCCTTACAATGAGCAGTTCTTC
TRBV7-8	-	-	TRBJ1-3	CASSLAHNGNTIYF	TGTGCCAGCAGCTTAGCGCACAATGGAAACACCATATATTTT
TRBV5-1	TRBD2	-	TRBJ2-5	CASSQGLAGVTETQYF	TGCGCCAGCAGCCAGGGACTAGCGGGAGTCACGGAGACCCAGTACTTC
TRBV6-5	TRBD1	-	TRBJ2-4	CASSRGRAAKNIQYF	TGTGCCAGCAGCAGGGGGCGAGCAGCCAAAAACATTCAGTACTTC
TRBV4-1	TRBD2	-	TRBJ2-5	CASSQGGGGPTETQYF	TGCGCCAGCAGCCAAGGGGGGGGAGGGCCCACAGAGACCCAGTACTTC
TRBV6-1	TRBD1	once	TRBJ2-7	CASSGTGGPEQYF	TGTGCCAGCAGCGGGACAGGGGGCCCCGAGCAGTACTTC
TRBV28	TRBD2	-	TRBJ2-7	CASSSPGLRSSYEQYF	TGTGCCAGCAGTTCTCCGGGACTACGAAGCTCCTACGAGCAGTACTTC
TRBV19	-	-	TRBJ1-5	CASSIGSGGSQPQHF	TGTGCCAGTAGTATTGGCTCCGGAGGAAGTCAGCCCCAGCATTTT
TRBV5-1	-	-	TRBJ2-1	CASSFQGTNEQFF	TGCGCCAGCAGCTTCCAGGGTACCAATGAGCAGTTCTTC
TRBV11-3	-	-	TRBJ2-1	CASSRGGTDNEQFF	TGTGCCAGCAGCCGAGGAGGGACAGACAATGAGCAGTTCTTC
TRBV5-1	-	-	TRBJ2-7	CASKDSDYEQYF	TGCGCCAGCAAAGACAGCGACTACGAGCAGTACTTC
TRBV4-1	-	-	TRBJ2-3	CASSHSRRGTDTQYF	TGCGCCAGCAGCCATTCACGCCGGGGTACAGATACGCAGTATTTT
TRBV20-1	-	-	TRBJ2-5	CKGGGAKTQYF	TGCAAGGGGGGGGGCGCTAAGACCCAGTACTTC
TRBV18	TRBD1	few	TRBJ2-3	CASSPGQGGDTQYF	TGTGCCAGCTCACCGGGACAGGGAGGAGATACGCAGTATTTT
TRBV25-1	TRBD2	-	TRBJ2-5	CATGLAGGYKETQYF	TGTGCCACCGGACTAGCGGGGGGTTATAAAGAGACCCAGTACTTC
TRBV6-6	-	-	TRBJ1-2	CASSYPDLRGNYGYTF	TGTGCCAGCAGTTACCCGGACCTTCGGGGTAACTATGGCTACACCTTC
TRBV5-4	-	-	TRBJ1-4	CASSLMEGGRRVF	TGTGCCAGCAGCCTGATGGAAGGGGGACGCCGGGTTTTT
TRBV10-3	TRBD2	-	TRBJ2-1	CAIRGLAGGSYNEQFF	TGTGCCATCAGGGGACTAGCGGGAGGGTCCTACAATGAGCAGTTCTTC
TRBV2	-	-	TRBJ1-4	CASSGGIQRGFF	TGTGCCAGCAGCGGAGGGATCCAGCGAGGGTTTTTT
TRBV9	TRBD2	-	TRBJ2-3	CASSVAVMRGVDTQYF	TGTGCCAGCAGCGTAGCAGTCATGCGGGGGGTGGATACGCAGTATTTT